This T cell receptor beta chain was recorded in a study of T-cell reconstitution after alpha-beta-depleted transplantation in children. General observations from the study: Where some patients showed high TCRbeta diversity at day 60, it came from recipient T cells and thymic progenitors that had survived.

Researchers prepared the TCRbeta library using unique molecular identifiers, the study reports. TCRdb redid the calling of the PCR reads with MiXCR, one entry per CDR3 protein. The sample includes about 280,000 distinct CDR3 sequences, roughly 12% seen only once; the top ten take around 24%. The CDR3 is 15 amino acids. Trimming took 7 bases from V and 1 from J; bases not matched to a gene: 8. On this clonotype itself: The antigen is not known.

The sample consisted of peripheral blood, taken 180 days after TCRalphabeta/CD19-depleted stem cell transplant. The genes are TRBV12-3 or TRBV12-4 and TRBJ2-7, with TRBD2 matching over 9 bases. This TCR came from a male patient between 2 and 10 years old who had a stem cell transplant for chronic granulomatous disease, so the T cells may come from the graft donor. CDR3 bases: TGTGCCAGCAAATATAAGCGGGGGGATTCCTACGAGCAGTACTTC. This sequence encodes CASKYKRGDSYEQYF.